Listed below are T cell receptor beta chains from one sample, sequenced in a study of T cell responses to AZD1222 COVID-19 vaccine. Data came from immunoSEQ multiplex PCR; TCRdb stores just in-frame clones and leaves some out. The sample carries around 160,000 clones, roughly 91% recorded once. The sequencing here drew on peripheral blood, taken on day 0 of AZD1222 vaccination. The source of these receptors is an adult in good health. Both conserved end residues are part of each CDR3. The D gene is left open where the match is weak. Expanded clones get a size class; other rows say once, few or many, or leave the size out.

TRBD1 | TRBJ1-4 | TRBV5-6 | once | TGTGCCAGCAGCCAGCGACAGGGTAATGAAAAACTGTTTTTT | CASSQRQGNEKLFF
. | TRBJ1-4 | TRBV7-9 | . | TGTGCCAGCAGCTTGGCGGACAGCCAACGGGAAAAACTGTTTTTT | CASSLADSQREKLFF
. | TRBJ1-1 | TRBV19 | once | TGTGCCAGTAGTTTCGGGTGGTCTGAAGCTTTCTTT | CASSFGWSEAFF
. | TRBJ1-2 | TRBV5-5 | once | TGTGCCAGCAGCTTGGGCGGTACGGTGAACTATGGCTACACCTTC | CASSLGGTVNYGYTF
. | TRBJ1-2 | TRBV11-2 | . | TGTGCCAGCAGCCCCCCCAGCAGGGTGCCTAACTATGGCTACACCTTC | CASSPPSRVPNYGYTF
TRBD1 | TRBJ1-6 | TRBV7-2 | . | TGTGCCAGCAGCCCGCCCCGGCAGGGGGCGAAAAATTCACCCCTCCACTTT | CASSPPRQGAKNSPLHF
. | TRBJ2-7 | TRBV29-1 | . | TGCAGCGTTGTAGGGGATTCCTACGAGCAGTACTTC | CSVVGDSYEQYF
. | TRBJ1-5 | TRBV12-3/TRBV12-4 | . | TGTGCCAGCAGTTACGGGCCTCCCTTGCCCCAGCATTTT | CASSYGPPLPQHF
. | TRBJ2-3 | TRBV6-2/TRBV6-3 | once | TGTGCCAGCAGTTACCTAAGCACAGATACGCAGTATTTT | CASSYLSTDTQYF
. | TRBJ1-3 | TRBV18 | . | TGTGCCAGCTCACCAAAGACACCCGCATTCTCTGGAAACACCATATATTTT | CASSPKTPAFSGNTIYF
TRBD2 | TRBJ2-1 | TRBV5-1 | . | TGCGCCAGCAGCTTGGTGGTAGCGGGAGATTCCTACAATGAGCAGTTCTTC | CASSLVVAGDSYNEQFF
. | TRBJ1-5 | TRBV29-1 | . | TGCAGCGTTACGTGGGGCAATCAGCCCCAGCATTTT | CSVTWGNQPQHF
. | TRBJ1-1 | TRBV9 | . | TGTGCCAGCAGTGCAGGGGTGGGCACTGAAGCTTTCTTT | CASSAGVGTEAFF
. | TRBJ1-3 | TRBV5-1 | . | TGCGCCAGCAGCTTGGGATTGCCCGGAAACACCATATATTTT | CASSLGLPGNTIYF
. | TRBJ1-4 | TRBV27 | . | TGTGCCAGCAGAGTGTCTCAGGGGAATGAAAAACTGTTTTTT | CASRVSQGNEKLFF
TRBD1 | TRBJ2-2 | TRBV6-5 | . | TGTGCCAGCAGTTCCCGCTTGACAGGGCGCACCGGGGAGCTGTTTTTT | CASSSRLTGRTGELFF
. | TRBJ1-4 | TRBV7-8 | . | TGTGCCAGCAGCCGAGTCCTCGGGGATGAAAAACTGTTTTTT | CASSRVLGDEKLFF
TRBD1 | TRBJ1-1 | TRBV2 | . | TGTGCCAGCAGGGCAGGGGGGGGAAAGAACACTGAAGCTTTCTTT | CASRAGGGKNTEAFF